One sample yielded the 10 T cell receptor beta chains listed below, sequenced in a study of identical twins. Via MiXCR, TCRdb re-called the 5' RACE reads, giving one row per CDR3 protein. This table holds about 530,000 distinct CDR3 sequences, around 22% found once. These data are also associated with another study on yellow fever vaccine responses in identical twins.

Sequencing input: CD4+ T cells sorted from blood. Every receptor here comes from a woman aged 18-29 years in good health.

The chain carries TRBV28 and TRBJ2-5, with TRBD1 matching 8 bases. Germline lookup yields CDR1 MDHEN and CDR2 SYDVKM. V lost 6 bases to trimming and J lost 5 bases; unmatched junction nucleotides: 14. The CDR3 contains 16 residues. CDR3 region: CASSPGQGAGMETQYF. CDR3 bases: TGTGCCAGCAGCCCGGGTCAGGGGGCCGGTATGGAGACCCAGTACTTC.

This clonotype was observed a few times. The CDR3 region is CASSLGYRGGADTQYF. In DNA, the CDR3 is TGTGCCAGCAGCTTAGGCTACCGGGGGGGGGCAGATACGCAGTATTTT. The chain carries TRBV7-8 and TRBJ2-3, with 8 bases identical to TRBD2. V shed 1 base and J 4 bases; nucleotides not matched to a gene: 7. Germline-derived CDR1 and CDR2 are SGHVS and FQNEAQ. This CDR3 has 16 residues.

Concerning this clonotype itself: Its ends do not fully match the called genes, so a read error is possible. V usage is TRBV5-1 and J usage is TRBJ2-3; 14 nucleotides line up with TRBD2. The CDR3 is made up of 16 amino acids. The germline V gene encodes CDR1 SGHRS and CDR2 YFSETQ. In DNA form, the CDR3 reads TGCGCCAGCAGCTATGGGACTAGCGGGAGTTCAGATACGCATTATTTT. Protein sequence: CASSYGTSGSSDTHYF. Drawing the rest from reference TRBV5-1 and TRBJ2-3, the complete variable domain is KAGVTQTPRYLIKTRGQQVTLSCSPISGHRSVSWYQQTPGQGLQFLFEYFSETQRNKGNFPGRFSGRQFSNSRSEMNVSTLELGDSALYLCASSYGTSGSSDTHYFGPGTRLTVL.

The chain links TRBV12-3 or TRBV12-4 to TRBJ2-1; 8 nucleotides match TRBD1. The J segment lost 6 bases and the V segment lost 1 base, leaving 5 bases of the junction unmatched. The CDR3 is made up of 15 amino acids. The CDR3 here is CASSLGQGPFNEQFF. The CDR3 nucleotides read TGTGCCAGCAGTTTAGGACAGGGGCCCTTCAATGAGCAGTTCTTC.

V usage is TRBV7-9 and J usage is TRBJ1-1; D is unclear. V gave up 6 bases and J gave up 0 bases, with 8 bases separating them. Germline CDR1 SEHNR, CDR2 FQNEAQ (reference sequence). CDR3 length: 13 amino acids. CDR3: CASRSRLNTEAFF. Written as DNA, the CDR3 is TGTGCCAGCAGGTCTAGGTTGAACACTGAAGCTTTCTTT. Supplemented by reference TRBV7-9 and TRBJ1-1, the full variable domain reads DTGVSQNPRHKITKRGQNVTFRCDPISEHNRLYWYRQTLGQGPEFLTYFQNEAQLEKSRLLSDRFSAERPKGSFSTLEIQRTEQGDSAMYLCASRSRLNTEAFFGQGTRLTVV.

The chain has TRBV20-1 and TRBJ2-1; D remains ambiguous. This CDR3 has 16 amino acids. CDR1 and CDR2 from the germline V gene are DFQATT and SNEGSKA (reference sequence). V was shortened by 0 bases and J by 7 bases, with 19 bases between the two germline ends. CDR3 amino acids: CSARDLASSPPNEQFF. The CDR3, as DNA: TGCAGTGCTAGAGACCTGGCGTCTAGTCCACCGAATGAGCAGTTCTTC.

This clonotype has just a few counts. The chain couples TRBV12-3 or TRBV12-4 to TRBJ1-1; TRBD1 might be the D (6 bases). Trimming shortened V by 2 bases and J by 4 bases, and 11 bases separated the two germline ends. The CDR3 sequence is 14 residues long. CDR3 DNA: TGTGCCAGCAGTTTACTGGGGGGCGGCACTGAAGCTTTCTTT. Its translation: CASSLLGGGTEAFF.

The CDR3, as DNA: TGTGCCAGCAGCTTAACGAGACTAGCGGGAAGCACAGATACGCAGTATTTT. This codes for CASSLTRLAGSTDTQYF. The chain has TRBV5-6 and TRBJ2-3; 11 nucleotides align to TRBD2. Germline values: CDR1 SGHDT, CDR2 YYEEEE. This CDR3 has 17 amino acids. V lost 2 bases to trimming and J lost 0 bases; unmatched junction nucleotides: 5.

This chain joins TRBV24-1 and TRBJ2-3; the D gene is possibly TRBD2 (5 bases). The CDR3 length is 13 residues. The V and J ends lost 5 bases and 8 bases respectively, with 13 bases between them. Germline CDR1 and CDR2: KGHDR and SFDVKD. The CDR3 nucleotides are TGTGCCACCAGTGGAGTTGAGGGTGGTACGCAGTATTTT. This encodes CATSGVEGGTQYF.

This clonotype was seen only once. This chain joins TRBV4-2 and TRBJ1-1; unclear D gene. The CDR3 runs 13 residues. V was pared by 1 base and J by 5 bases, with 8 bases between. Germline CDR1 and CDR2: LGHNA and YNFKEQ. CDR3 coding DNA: TGTGCCAGCAGCCAAGGACGGGAGACTGAAGCTTTCTTT. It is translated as CASSQGRETEAFF.